This T cell receptor beta chain was profiled in a study of CD8+ T cells in alopecia areata. Study-level background: Scoring treated patients' severity relied on the percentage of scalp area affected.

Treatment specified: oral pan-JAK inhibitor, 5-10 mg twice daily. Following extraction, RNA underwent reverse transcription to cDNA, which served as the sequencing template. The repertoire was sequenced with immunoSEQ multiplex PCR; TCRdb's copy has only in-frame clones and lacks some. The sample has around 190,000 clones; more than 55% are singletons. The ends were cut back, 5 bases at V and 6 bases at J, with 12 bases in the middle. Germline V gene lookup returns CDR1 SGHTA and CDR2 FQGTGA. The CDR3 length is 13 residues. Specimen: CD4+ T cells sorted from blood, collected at week 4, from a patient treated with tofacitinib. The chain joins TRBV7-3 to TRBJ2-3, with no clear D. This clonotype was obtained from a human donor with alopecia areata. The CDR3 nucleotides read TGTGCCAGCAGCGAGGTCCCTTCGGATACGCAGTATTTT. Encoded protein: CASSEVPSDTQYF.